This T cell receptor (beta chain) originates from a study of long-term antiretroviral therapy in people with HIV. Looking at the study overall: Samples from the earliest time points predate the 2015 immediate-ART recommendation by about a decade.

There were about 1-10 million cryopreserved PBMC in the samples before DNA extraction. This clone was seen just once. Antigen specificity is unknown. The CDR3 has 16 amino acids. Per germline, CDR1 LNHDA and CDR2 SQIVND (reference sequence). V shed 3 bases, J shed 0 bases, and the junction held 6 bases outside the gene matches. Investigators performed immunoSEQ version v3.0 at survey level. Assay: immunoSEQ multiplex PCR; the TCRdb copy retains only in-frame clones and omits some. This table has some 27,000 clones, roughly 84% appearing once. The study's findings and limits: Repertoire composition at all time points was dominated by clones that had expanded before ART. Even long-term ART left TRB diversity below transplant donor controls, despite gains.

The TCR originated in a man aged 18-30 years with HIV. The sample consisted of unsorted PBMCs, taken 0.4 years after starting antiretroviral therapy. The chain links TRBV19 to TRBJ2-7; 9 nucleotides line up with TRBD2. In DNA form, the CDR3 reads TGTGCCAGTAGTATTAGCGGGGGTCCGAGCTCCTACGAGCAGTACTTC. The encoded protein is CASSISGGPSSYEQYF. Full variable domain (outside the CDR3, taken from reference TRBV19 and TRBJ2-7): DGGITQSPKYLFRKEGQNVTLSCEQNLNHDAMYWYRQDPGQGLRLIYYSQIVNDFQKGDIAEGYSVSREKKESFPLTVTSAQKNPTAFYLCASSISGGPSSYEQYFGPGTRLTVT.